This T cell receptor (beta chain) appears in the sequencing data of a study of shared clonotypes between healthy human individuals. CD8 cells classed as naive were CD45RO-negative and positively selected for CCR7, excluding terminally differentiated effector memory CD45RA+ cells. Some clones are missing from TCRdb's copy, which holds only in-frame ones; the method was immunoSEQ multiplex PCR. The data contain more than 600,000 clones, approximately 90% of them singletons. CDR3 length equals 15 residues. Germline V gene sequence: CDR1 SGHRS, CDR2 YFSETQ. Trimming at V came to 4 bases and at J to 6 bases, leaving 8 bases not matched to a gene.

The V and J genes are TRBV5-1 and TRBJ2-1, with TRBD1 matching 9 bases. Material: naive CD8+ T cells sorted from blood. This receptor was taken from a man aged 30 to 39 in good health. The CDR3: CASSRDRATSNEQFF. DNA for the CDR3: TGCGCCAGCAGCCGGGACAGGGCCACGAGCAATGAGCAGTTCTTC.